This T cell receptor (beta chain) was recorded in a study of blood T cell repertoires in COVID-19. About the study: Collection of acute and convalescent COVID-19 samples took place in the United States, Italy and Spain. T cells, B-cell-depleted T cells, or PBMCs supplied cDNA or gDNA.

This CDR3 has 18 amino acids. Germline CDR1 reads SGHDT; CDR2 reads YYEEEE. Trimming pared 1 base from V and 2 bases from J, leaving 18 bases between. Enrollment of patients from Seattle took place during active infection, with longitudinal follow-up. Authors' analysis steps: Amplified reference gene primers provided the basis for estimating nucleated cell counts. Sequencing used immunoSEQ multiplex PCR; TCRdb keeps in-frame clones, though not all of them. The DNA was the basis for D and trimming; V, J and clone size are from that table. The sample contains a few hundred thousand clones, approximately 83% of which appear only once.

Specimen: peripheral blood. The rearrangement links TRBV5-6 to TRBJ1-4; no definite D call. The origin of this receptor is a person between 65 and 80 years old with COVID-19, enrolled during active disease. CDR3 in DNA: TGTGCCAGCAGCTTGTTACCTCTTGGGAGGGCGACTAATGAAAAACTGTTTTTT. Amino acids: CASSLLPLGRATNEKLFF.